Shown below are 8 T cell receptor beta chains from a single sample sequenced in a study of blood T cell repertoires in COVID-19. Here immunoSEQ multiplex PCR was the method, and the copy in TCRdb shows in-frame clones only, minus some. The sample carries around 210,000 clones, around 85% recorded once. Specimen: peripheral blood. The origin of the receptors is a middle-aged man with COVID-19, enrolled during active disease.

This clone was seen a few times. V and J are TRBV2 and TRBJ1-6, with D maybe TRBD1 (5 bases). The CDR3 runs to 17 residues. V lost 7 bases, J lost 9 bases, and 25 bases lay in between. CDR1 SNHLY and CDR2 FYNNEI come from the germline V gene. In nucleotides, the CDR3 is TGTGCCAGCACTGCACATTCGGGGACTGCGACAAGTTCACCCCTCCACTTT. Its protein is CASTAHSGTATSSPLHF.

CDR3 bases: TGTGCCAGCAGCATTCCGGGACAGGGTAAAAAACTGTTTTTT. It is translated as CASSIPGQGKKLFF. This sequence joins TRBV3-1 (or the pseudogene TRBV3-2) and TRBJ1-4; 9 bases match TRBD1. CDR1 and CDR2 from the germline V gene are LGHDT and YNNKEL (reference sequence). The V and J ends lost 5 bases and 9 bases, in that order; junction bases with no gene match: 7. This CDR3 spans 14 amino acids.

The V and J genes are TRBV9 and TRBJ1-2; D is perhaps TRBD1 (6 bases). The CDR3 is 14 residues long. V lost 4 bases, J lost 0 bases, and 10 bases lay in between. Germline-derived CDR1 and CDR2 are SGDLS and YYNGEE. The CDR3 reads CASSFGQPNYGYTF. The CDR3 nucleotides read TGTGCCAGCAGCTTCGGACAGCCTAACTATGGCTACACCTTC.

The V gene is TRBV4-3, the J gene TRBJ1-3, with D possibly TRBD1 on 6 matching bases. Germline CDR1 is LGHNA and CDR2 is YSLEER. The CDR3 covers 16 residues. Trimming removed 0 bases from V and 4 bases from J, with 13 bases in between. The DNA of the CDR3 is TGCGCCAGCAGCCAAGAGACGGCAGGGGTAGGAAACACCATATATTTT. Its translation: CASSQETAGVGNTIYF.

This rearrangement joins TRBV5-1 to TRBJ1-6; TRBD1 might be the D (5 bases). V shed 1 base and J shed 5 bases, with 10 bases lying between them. Germline V gene lookup returns CDR1 SGHRS and CDR2 YFSETQ. The CDR3 extends over 15 amino acids. The CDR3 coding sequence is TGCGCCAGCAGCTTGTCAGGGTGGGATAATTCACCCCTCCACTTT. Encoded protein: CASSLSGWDNSPLHF.

The chain uses TRBV5-1 and TRBJ1-4; D perhaps matches TRBD1 (6 bases). Per the germline V gene, CDR1 is SGHRS and CDR2 is YFSETQ. This CDR3 is built from 14 residues. V lost 1 base, J lost 8 bases, and 12 bases lay in between. In nucleotides, the CDR3 is TGCGCCAGCAGCTTGACAGGGTCCGGGGAAAAACTGTTTTTT. Amino acid sequence: CASSLTGSGEKLFF. The entire variable domain, with the rest obtained from reference TRBV5-1 and TRBJ1-4, is as follows: KAGVTQTPRYLIKTRGQQVTLSCSPISGHRSVSWYQQTPGQGLQFLFEYFSETQRNKGNFPGRFSGRQFSNSRSEMNVSTLELGDSALYLCASSLTGSGEKLFFGSGTQLSVL.

J is TRBJ2-1 and V is TRBV19; 11 bases fit TRBD2. This CDR3 is built from 14 residues. Unmatched junction bases numbered 3, after V lost 6 bases and J lost 5 bases. Germline V CDR1 and CDR2: LNHDA, SQIVND (reference sequence). The CDR3 is CASSRLAGNNEQFF. The CDR3 DNA sequence: TGTGCCAGTAGCCGACTAGCGGGAAACAATGAGCAGTTCTTC.

The chain has TRBV28 and TRBJ2-2, with 11 bases that match TRBD2. The CDR3 has 14 residues. V dropped 9 bases and J dropped 2; count of bases not matched to a gene: 2. CDR1 and CDR2 (germline): MDHEN, SYDVKM. CDR3 loop: CARGTSGNTGELFF. CDR3 coding DNA: TGTGCCAGAGGGACTAGCGGAAACACCGGGGAGCTGTTTTTT. The entire variable domain, with the rest obtained from reference TRBV28 and TRBJ2-2, is as follows: DVKVTQSSRYLVKRTGEKVFLECVQDMDHENMFWYRQDPGLGLRLIYFSYDVKMKEKGDIPEGYSVSREKKERFSLILESASTNQTSMYLCARGTSGNTGELFFGEGSRLTVL.